Presented here are 2 T cell receptor beta chains from one specimen sequenced in a study of PD-1 blockade in classical Hodgkin lymphoma. Autologous stem cell transplantation was followed by relapse in every patient, and brentuximab vedotin exposure varied. Purified CD4+ T cells were obtained from thawed PBMCs through magnetic negative selection. Libraries were prepared by immunoSEQ multiplex PCR; TCRdb keeps only in-frame clonotypes and omits some of them. The table shows 1,500 to 2,000 clones, with roughly 90% occurring only once. Specimen: CD4+ T cells from blood, collected at baseline. These receptors were taken from a human donor with classical Hodgkin lymphoma.

V gene TRBV7-7 combines with J gene TRBJ2-3; TRBD2 matches at 8 bases. Germline assignment: CDR1 SSHAT and CDR2 FNYEAQ (reference sequence). There are 15 residues in the CDR3. V shed 4 bases and J 4 bases; nucleotides not matched to a gene: 7. The chain's CDR3 is CASSSIAGGPDTQYF. The DNA of the CDR3 is TGTGCCAGCAGCTCAATTGCGGGGGGCCCAGATACGCAGTATTTT.

This clone occurred once. This rearrangement joins TRBV6-4 to TRBJ2-2, with no clear D. This CDR3 region has 15 residues. V shed 5 bases and J shed 5 bases, with 15 bases lying between them. Germline-derived CDR1 and CDR2 are MRHNA and SNTAGT. The CDR3 nucleotides are TGTGCCAGCAGTCGTTTCTACCCCCCGACCGGGGAGCTGTTTTTT. It specifies CASSRFYPPTGELFF.